One sample yielded the 18 T cell receptor beta chains listed below, sequenced in a study of cytomegalovirus exposure and HLA in healthy donors. PCR employed 60 Vbeta and 13 Jbeta primers. The repertoire was sequenced with immunoSEQ multiplex PCR; TCRdb's copy has only in-frame clones and lacks some. The sample holds more than 100,000 clones. Sequencing was done on a sample of PBMCs. The source of these receptors is a man younger than 30 in good health and CMV-seronegative.

The rearrangement uses TRBV5-5 and TRBJ1-2; D unclear. The CDR3 sequence is 13 residues long. Germline-derived CDR1 and CDR2 are SGHKS and YYEKEE (reference sequence). Trimming took 1 base from V and 6 from J, leaving 10 bases between them. The CDR3 reads CASSLHYENGYTF. CDR3 DNA: TGTGCCAGCAGCTTGCACTACGAGAATGGCTACACCTTC.

The gene calls are TRBV15 and TRBJ1-5; maybe TRBD1 (6 bases). Trimming took 1 base from V and 0 from J, leaving 16 bases between them. This CDR3 spans 18 amino acids. CDR1 and CDR2 from the germline V gene are LNHNV and YYDKDF (reference sequence). CDR3: CATSRGAGTPHSNQPQHF. The CDR3 DNA is TGTGCCACCAGCAGAGGGGCCGGGACACCTCATAGCAATCAGCCCCAGCATTTT.

The chain joins TRBV27 to TRBJ2-1; 8 nucleotides align to TRBD2. This CDR3 comprises 14 residues. Germline V gives CDR1 MNHEY, CDR2 SMNVEV (reference sequence). J lost 3 bases, V lost 5 bases, and 3 bases had no gene match. The CDR3, as DNA: TGTGCCAGCAGTCGGAGCGGGGGCTACAATGAGCAGTTCTTC. This sequence encodes CASSRSGGYNEQFF.

The chain employs TRBV10-1 and TRBJ1-1, with D unresolved. Trimming took off 3 bases at V and 11 bases at J, with 13 bases between the two ends. The CDR3 is 12 residues long. CDR1 and CDR2 from the germline V gene are WNHNN and SYGVQD (reference sequence). In DNA form, the CDR3 reads TGCGCCAGCAGTGACACGAGCATGGTGGCTTTCTTT. Amino acids: CASSDTSMVAFF.

The chain couples TRBV9 to TRBJ2-1, with 8 bases lining up with TRBD2. The CDR3 length is 14 residues. Germline assignment: CDR1 SGDLS and CDR2 YYNGEE. The J segment lost 10 bases and the V segment lost 0 bases, leaving 6 bases of the junction unmatched. Written as DNA, the CDR3 is TGTGCCAGCAGCGTAGGTGGCGGGGGGAGAGAGCAGTTCTTC. It encodes CASSVGGGGREQFF.

Regarding this clone: One end of the junction is discordant with germline, which a read error may explain. The chain joins TRBV14 to TRBJ2-7; 9 nucleotides line up with TRBD1. The CDR3 runs 10 residues. Germline lookup yields CDR1 SGHDN and CDR2 FVKESK. CDR3 bases: TGTGCCAGCAGCCGGGACAGGGTCGTCTTC. Encoded protein: CASSRDRVVF.

The V and J genes are TRBV5-4 and TRBJ2-1, with 14 bases identical to TRBD2. Germline assignment: CDR1 SGHNT and CDR2 YYREEE (reference sequence). The CDR3 covers 17 residues. J gave up 1 base and V 4 bases, and 4 bases lay outside the gene matches. The DNA of the CDR3 is TGTGCCAGCAGCCGACTAGCGGGAGGGCCTTCCTACAATGAGCAGTTCTTC. Translation gives CASSRLAGGPSYNEQFF.

The chain uses TRBV29-1 and TRBJ2-1, with a possible D match to TRBD1 (5 bases). Per the germline V gene, CDR1 is SQVTM and CDR2 is ANQGSEA. Trimming cost V 7 bases and J 2 bases, with 12 bases left between them. This CDR3 has 13 residues. CDR3 protein: CSGTGGTYNEQFF. CDR3 coding DNA: TGCAGCGGCACAGGTGGGACCTACAATGAGCAGTTCTTC.

Here the CDR3 reads CASSQEELAGDEQFF. The CDR3 bases are TGCGCCAGCAGCCAAGAGGAACTAGCGGGGGATGAGCAGTTCTTC. J is TRBJ2-1 and V is TRBV4-1; 11 nucleotides match TRBD2. Germline V gives CDR1 MGHRA, CDR2 YSYEKL. The V and J ends lost 0 bases and 8 bases, in that order; junction bases with no gene match: 3. The CDR3 length is 15 residues.

The chain uses TRBV6-5 and TRBJ2-7; D possibly corresponds to TRBD1 (6 bases). The CDR3 extends over 14 amino acids. Germline assignment: CDR1 MNHEY and CDR2 SVGAGI. Trimming cost V 5 bases and J 5 bases, with 16 bases left between them. CDR3: CASSQDRDMDEQYF. In DNA, the CDR3 is TGTGCCAGCAGTCAGGACCGGGACATGGACGAGCAGTACTTC.

This sequence joins TRBV7-7 and TRBJ1-1, with unresolved D. The CDR3 length is 16 residues. Germline values: CDR1 SSHAT, CDR2 FNYEAQ (reference sequence). The CDR3, as DNA: TGTGCTAGCGGGCTCCTGGGAAGGAGGATGAACACTGAAGCTTTCTTT. Translated, it gives CASGLLGRRMNTEAFF.

The CDR3 loop is CASITGTGGTDTQYF. The CDR3 DNA sequence: TGTGCCAGCATCACCGGGACAGGGGGCACAGATACGCAGTATTTT. This sequence joins TRBV6-1 and TRBJ2-3; 10 nucleotides agree with TRBD1. The germline gives CDR1 MNHNS, CDR2 SASEGT. The CDR3 is 15 residues long. Trimming cost V 7 bases and J 1 base; bases outside gene matches: 5.

The chain links TRBV9 to TRBJ2-7; 10 bases align to TRBD2. Trimming took 0 bases from V and 2 from J; bases not matched to a gene: 5. The CDR3 is made up of 16 amino acids. Germline CDR1 is SGDLS and CDR2 is YYNGEE. The CDR3 nucleotides read TGTGCCAGCAGCGTAGAGTCTCTAGCGGGAGCCTACGAGCAGTACTTC. Encoded protein: CASSVESLAGAYEQYF.

V is TRBV2 and J is TRBJ1-2; perhaps TRBD1 as D (6 bases). V was trimmed by 1 base and J by 11 bases, leaving 11 bases between them. CDR3 size: 12 residues. From germline, CDR1 is SNHLY and CDR2 FYNNEI. CDR3 nucleotide sequence: TGTGCCAGCAGTGAAGTCCGGACAGAGTACACCTTC. It specifies CASSEVRTEYTF.

The J gene is TRBJ2-5, the V gene TRBV23-1; D may be TRBD2 (6 bases). TRBV23-1 is treated as an ORF (open reading frame) with a function not yet certain. CDR3 length: 14 amino acids. The ends were cut back, 2 bases at V and 5 bases at J, with 12 bases in the middle. The CDR3 region has the DNA TGCGCCAGCAGTCAAGTTGACAGCGGGGAGACCCAGTACTTC. Amino acid sequence: CASSQVDSGETQYF.

This rearrangement joins TRBV30 to TRBJ2-3; no clear D. V was pared by 5 bases and J by 1 base, with 10 bases between. The germline gives CDR1 GTSNPN, CDR2 SVGIG (reference sequence). This CDR3 is built from 13 residues. The DNA of the CDR3 is TGTGCCTGGCGCACAACAGGCACAGATACGCAGTATTTT. This codes for CAWRTTGTDTQYF. Filled out from reference TRBV30 and TRBJ2-3, the complete variable domain reads SQTIHQWPATLVQPVGSPLSLECTVEGTSNPNLYWYRQAAGRGLQLLFYSVGIGQISSEVPQNLSASRPQDRQFILSSKKLLLSDSGFYLCAWRTTGTDTQYFGPGTRLTVL.

CDR3: CASGLGRGGTDTQYF. The CDR3 region has the DNA TGCGCCAGCGGACTAGGGCGGGGGGGCACAGATACGCAGTATTTT. The chain carries TRBV5-1 and TRBJ2-3; TRBD2 matches 8 bases. Germline V gene data show CDR1 as SGHRS and CDR2 as YFSETQ. This CDR3 has 15 residues. The V gene end was trimmed by 7 bases and the J gene end by 1 base; junction bases not matched to a gene: 8.

V and J are TRBV10-3 and TRBJ1-5, with 10 bases fitting TRBD1. V was clipped by 10 bases and J by 4 bases; unmatched bases: 10. Germline CDR1 reads ENHRY; CDR2 reads SYGVKD. The length of the CDR3 is 15 residues. The CDR3 protein is CATSETGGNNQPQHF. CDR3 nucleotides: TGTGCCACTTCCGAGACAGGGGGCAATAATCAGCCCCAGCATTTT.